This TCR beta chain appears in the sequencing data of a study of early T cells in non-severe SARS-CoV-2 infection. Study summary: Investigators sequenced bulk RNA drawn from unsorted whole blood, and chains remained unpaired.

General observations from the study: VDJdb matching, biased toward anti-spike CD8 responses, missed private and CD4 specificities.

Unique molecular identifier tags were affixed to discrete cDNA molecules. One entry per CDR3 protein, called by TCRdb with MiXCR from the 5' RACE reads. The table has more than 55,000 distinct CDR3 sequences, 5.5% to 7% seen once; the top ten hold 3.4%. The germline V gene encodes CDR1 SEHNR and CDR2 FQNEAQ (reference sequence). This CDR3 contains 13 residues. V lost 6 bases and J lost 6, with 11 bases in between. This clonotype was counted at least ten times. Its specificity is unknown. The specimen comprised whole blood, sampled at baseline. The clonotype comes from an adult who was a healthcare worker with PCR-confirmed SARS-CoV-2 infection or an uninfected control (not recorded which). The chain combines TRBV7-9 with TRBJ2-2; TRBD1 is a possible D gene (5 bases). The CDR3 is CASSAQGAGELFF. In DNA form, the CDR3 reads TGTGCCAGCAGTGCCCAGGGTGCCGGGGAGCTGTTTTTT.